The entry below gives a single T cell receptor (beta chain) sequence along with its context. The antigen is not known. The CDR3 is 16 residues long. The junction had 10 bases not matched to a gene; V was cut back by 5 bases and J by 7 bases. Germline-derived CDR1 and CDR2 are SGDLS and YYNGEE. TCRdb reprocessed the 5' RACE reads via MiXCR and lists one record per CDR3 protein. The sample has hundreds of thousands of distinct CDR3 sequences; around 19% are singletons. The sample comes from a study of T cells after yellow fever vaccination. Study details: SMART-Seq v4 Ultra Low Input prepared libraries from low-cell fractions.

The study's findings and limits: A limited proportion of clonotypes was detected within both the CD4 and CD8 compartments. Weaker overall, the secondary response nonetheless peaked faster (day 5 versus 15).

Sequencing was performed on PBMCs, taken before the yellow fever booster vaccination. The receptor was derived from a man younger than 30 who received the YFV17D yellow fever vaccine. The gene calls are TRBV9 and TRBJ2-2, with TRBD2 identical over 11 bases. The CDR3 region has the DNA TGTGCCAGCAGGCGCGAGGGACTAGCGGACGGCGGGGAGCTGTTTTTT. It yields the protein CASRREGLADGGELFF.